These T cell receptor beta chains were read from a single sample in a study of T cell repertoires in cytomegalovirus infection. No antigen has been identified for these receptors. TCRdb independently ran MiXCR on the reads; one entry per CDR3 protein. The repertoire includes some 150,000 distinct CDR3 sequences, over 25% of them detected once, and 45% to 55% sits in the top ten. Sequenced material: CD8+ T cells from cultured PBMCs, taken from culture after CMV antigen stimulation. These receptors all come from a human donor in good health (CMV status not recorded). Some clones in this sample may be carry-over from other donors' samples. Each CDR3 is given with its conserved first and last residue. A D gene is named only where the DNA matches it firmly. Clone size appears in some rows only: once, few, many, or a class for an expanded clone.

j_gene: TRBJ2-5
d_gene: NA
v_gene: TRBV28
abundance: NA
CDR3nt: TGTGCCAGCAGTTTAGCGGTCCTACTGGAGACCCAGTACTTC
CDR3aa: CASSLAVLLETQYF

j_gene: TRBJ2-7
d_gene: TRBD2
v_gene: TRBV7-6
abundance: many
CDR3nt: TGTGCCAGCAGCGTAGATCTAGCGGGGGACTACGAGCAGTACTTC
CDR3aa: CASSVDLAGDYEQYF

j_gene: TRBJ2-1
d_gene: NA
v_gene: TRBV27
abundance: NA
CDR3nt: TGTGCCAGCACCCTCTCTGGTCGGGATGAGCAGTTCTTC
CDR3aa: CASTLSGRDEQFF

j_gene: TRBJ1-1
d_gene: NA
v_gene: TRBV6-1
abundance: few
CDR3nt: TGTGCCAGCAGTGAAGAGGAGGGGCGCATGAACACTGAAGCTTTCTTT
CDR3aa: CASSEEEGRMNTEAFF

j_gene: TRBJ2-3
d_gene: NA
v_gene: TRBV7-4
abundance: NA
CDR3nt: TGTGCCAGCAGCTTAGAATATACGCAGTATTTT
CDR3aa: CASSLEYTQYF

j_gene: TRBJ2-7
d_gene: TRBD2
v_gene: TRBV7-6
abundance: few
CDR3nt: TGTGCCAGCAGCCCCCCCTTTTCTAGCGGGCCAAACCCCTACGAGCAGTACTTC
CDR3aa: CASSPPFSSGPNPYEQYF

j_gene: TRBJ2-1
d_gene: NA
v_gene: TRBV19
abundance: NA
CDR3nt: TGTGCCAGTAGTATCCACAATTACAATGAGCAGTTCTTC
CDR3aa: CASSIHNYNEQFF

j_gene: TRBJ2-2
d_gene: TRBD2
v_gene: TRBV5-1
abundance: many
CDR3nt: TGCGCCAGCGGTACTAGCGGGGGGAACACCGGGGAGCTGTTTTTT
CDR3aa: CASGTSGGNTGELFF

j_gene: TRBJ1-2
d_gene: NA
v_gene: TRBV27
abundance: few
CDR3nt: TGTGCCAGCAGTTTATCCAGGGACTATGGCTACACCTTC
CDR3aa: CASSLSRDYGYTF

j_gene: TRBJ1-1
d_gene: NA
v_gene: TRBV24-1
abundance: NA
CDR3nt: TGTGCCACCAGTGTCCCAGCCGGAAAGCTTTTCTTT
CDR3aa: CATSVPAGKLFF

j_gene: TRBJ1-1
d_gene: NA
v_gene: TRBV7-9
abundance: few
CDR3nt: TGTGCCAGCAGCTTAGCGCTAAGAACTGAAGCTTTCTTT
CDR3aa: CASSLALRTEAFF

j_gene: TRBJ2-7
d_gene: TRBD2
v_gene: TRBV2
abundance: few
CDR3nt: TGTGCCAGCAGTTTAAGGACTAGCGGGGGCCTTGGGTACGAGCAGTACTTC
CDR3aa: CASSLRTSGGLGYEQYF

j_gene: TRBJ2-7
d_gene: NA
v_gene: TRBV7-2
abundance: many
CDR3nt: TGTGCCAGCAGCTGGAGGGGAACCTACGAGCAGTACTTC
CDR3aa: CASSWRGTYEQYF

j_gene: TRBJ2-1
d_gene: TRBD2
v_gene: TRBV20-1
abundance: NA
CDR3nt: TGCAGTGCTAGAATGTCTAGCGGGGGGATAAGGTACAATGAGCAGTTCTTC
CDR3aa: CSARMSSGGIRYNEQFF

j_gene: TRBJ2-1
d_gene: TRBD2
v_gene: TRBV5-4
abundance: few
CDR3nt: TGTGCCAGCAGCATACTAGCGGGGGACTACAATGAGCAGTTCTTC
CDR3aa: CASSILAGDYNEQFF

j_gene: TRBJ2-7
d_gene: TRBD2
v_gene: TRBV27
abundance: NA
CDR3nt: TGTGCCAGCAGTTTAGATCTAGCGGGGGTATCCTACGAGCAGTACTTC
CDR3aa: CASSLDLAGVSYEQYF

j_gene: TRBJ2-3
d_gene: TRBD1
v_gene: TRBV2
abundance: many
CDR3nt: TGTGCCAGCAGGAACAGGGGCCGCACAGATACGCAGTATTTT
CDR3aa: CASRNRGRTDTQYF

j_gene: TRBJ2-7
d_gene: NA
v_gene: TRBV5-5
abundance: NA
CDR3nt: TGTGCCAGCAGCTTGGATGACGGCTACGAGCAGTACTTC
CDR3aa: CASSLDDGYEQYF

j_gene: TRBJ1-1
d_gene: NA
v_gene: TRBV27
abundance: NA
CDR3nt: TGTGCCAGCAGTTTATCTTCGGGGGGAGACACTGAAGCTTTCTTT
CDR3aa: CASSLSSGGDTEAFF

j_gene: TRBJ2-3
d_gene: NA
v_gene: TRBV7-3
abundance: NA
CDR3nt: TGTGCCAGCAGCCCGGGGTTTAGCACAGATACGCAGTATTTT
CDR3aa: CASSPGFSTDTQYF

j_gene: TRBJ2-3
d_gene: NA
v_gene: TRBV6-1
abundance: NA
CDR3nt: TGTGCCAGCAGTGAAGTGACTAACGGGGTCACAGATACGCAGTATTTT
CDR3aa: CASSEVTNGVTDTQYF

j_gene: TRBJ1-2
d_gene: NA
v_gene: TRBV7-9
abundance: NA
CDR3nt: TGTGCCAGCAGCCTCGGGAGGGACGGCTACACCTTC
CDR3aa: CASSLGRDGYTF

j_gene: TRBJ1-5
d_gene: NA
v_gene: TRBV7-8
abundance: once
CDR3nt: TGTGCCAGCAGCCCCAGCCAGGATCACCAGCCCCAGCATTTT
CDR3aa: CASSPSQDHQPQHF

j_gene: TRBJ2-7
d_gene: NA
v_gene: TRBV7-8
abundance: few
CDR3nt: TGTGCCAGCACCCCCGGGGACTACGAGCAGTACTTC
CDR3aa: CASTPGDYEQYF

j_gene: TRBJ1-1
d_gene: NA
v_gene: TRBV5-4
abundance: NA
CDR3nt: TGTGCCAGCAGCCCATCAGGGGTCGGGGAGGGGTATAATCCTGAAGCTTTCTTT
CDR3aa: CASSPSGVGEGYNPEAFF

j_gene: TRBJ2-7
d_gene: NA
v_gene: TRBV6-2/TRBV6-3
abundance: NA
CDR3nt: TGTGCCAGCAGTTACGACGAGCCGGGGACCTACGAGCAGTACTTC
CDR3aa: CASSYDEPGTYEQYF

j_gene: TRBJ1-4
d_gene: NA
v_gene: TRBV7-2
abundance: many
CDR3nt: TGTGCCAGCACAACGTGGGGGGTAGCTGAAAAACTGTTTTTT
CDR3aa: CASTTWGVAEKLFF

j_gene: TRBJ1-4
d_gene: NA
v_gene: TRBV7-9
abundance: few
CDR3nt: TGTGCCAGCAGCAACAGACAGAGCTTTAATGAAAAACTGTTTTTT
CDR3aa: CASSNRQSFNEKLFF

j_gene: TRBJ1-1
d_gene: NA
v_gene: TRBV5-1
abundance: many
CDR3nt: TGCGCCAGCAGCTTCGCGAGGGGAAGCACTGAAGCTTTCTTT
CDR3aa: CASSFARGSTEAFF

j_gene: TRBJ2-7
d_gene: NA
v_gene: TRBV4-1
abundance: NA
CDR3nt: TGCGCCAGCAGCCAAGGACTTGACGAGCAGTACTTC
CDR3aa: CASSQGLDEQYF

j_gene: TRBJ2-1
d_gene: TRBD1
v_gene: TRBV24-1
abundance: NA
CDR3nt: TGTGCCACCAGTGACCCCGGACAGGGCAATGAGCAGTTCTTC
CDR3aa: CATSDPGQGNEQFF

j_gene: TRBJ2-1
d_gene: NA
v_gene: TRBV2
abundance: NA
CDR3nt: TGTGCCAGCAGTGTGGGGCATATCTACAATGAGCAGTTCTTC
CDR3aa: CASSVGHIYNEQFF

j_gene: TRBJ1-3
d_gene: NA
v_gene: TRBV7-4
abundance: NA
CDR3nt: TGTGCCAGCAGCCCATCGTTGGCGGAGGATTACTCTGGAAACACCATATATTTT
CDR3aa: CASSPSLAEDYSGNTIYF

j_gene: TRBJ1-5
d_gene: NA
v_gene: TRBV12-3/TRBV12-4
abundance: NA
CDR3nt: TGTGCCAGCAGTCGGACTCTTAGCAATCAGCCCCAGCATTTT
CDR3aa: CASSRTLSNQPQHF

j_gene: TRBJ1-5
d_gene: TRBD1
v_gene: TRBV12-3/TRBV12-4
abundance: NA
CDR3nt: TGTGCCAGCAGCTTAAGCAGGGGGCCCGGGCAGCCCCAGCATTTT
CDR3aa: CASSLSRGPGQPQHF

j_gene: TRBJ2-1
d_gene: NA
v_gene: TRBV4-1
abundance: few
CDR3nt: TGCGCCAGCAGCTGGAACCCGGTGCGGGTCCATGAGCAGTTCTTC
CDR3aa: CASSWNPVRVHEQFF

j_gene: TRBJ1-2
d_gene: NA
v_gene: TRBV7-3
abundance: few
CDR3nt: TGTGCCAGCAGCTTAACGCCCTACTATGGCTACACCTTC
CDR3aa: CASSLTPYYGYTF